The 13 T cell receptor beta chains below come from one sample, sequenced in a study of spatial heterogeneity in lung cancer. TCRdb reanalysed the 5' RACE reads using MiXCR and keeps one entry per CDR3 protein. The sample lists around 92,000 distinct CDR3 sequences, about an eighth seen once, with roughly 41% in the top ten. Time point meaning: sample taken at primary tumor resection. The sequences come from PBMCs, collected at surgery. Receptors originate from a male donor with early-stage non-small cell lung cancer.

A few counts support this clonotype. This sequence joins TRBV7-2 and TRBJ1-1; maybe TRBD1 (5 bases). The germline V gene encodes CDR1 SGHTA and CDR2 FQGNSA. The CDR3 is 15 amino acids. Trimming cost V 3 bases and J 5 bases, with 16 bases left between them. The CDR3 DNA reads TGTGCCAGCAGCTTGGGACCCTGGGGAGGGACTGAAGCTTTCTTT. It specifies CASSLGPWGGTEAFF.

This clonotype was seen repeatedly, ten times or more. The chain recombines TRBV5-1 with TRBJ2-5; 8 nucleotides match TRBD2. CDR1 is SGHRS, CDR2 YFSETQ, per germline. With V trimmed by 4 bases and J by 5 bases, 10 bases remained unmatched. CDR3 size: 15 residues. CDR3 DNA: TGCGCCAGCAGCGAGGACGGGACTAGAACCGAGACCCAGTACTTC. Translating gives CASSEDGTRTETQYF.

This clonotype has just a few counts. The chain uses TRBV29-1 and TRBJ1-4; tentatively, D is TRBD1 (6 bases). Per the germline V gene, CDR1 is SQVTM and CDR2 is ANQGSEA. This CDR3 spans 12 amino acids. V was clipped by 8 bases and J by 5 bases, with 12 bases between them. The CDR3 DNA follows: TGCAGCTACAAGGGGGTCAATGAAAAACTGTTTTTT. Protein product: CSYKGVNEKLFF. The complete variable domain, with remaining parts taken from reference TRBV29-1 and TRBJ1-4, reads SAVISQKPSRDICQRGTSLTIQCQVDSQVTMMFWYRQQPGQSLTLIATANQGSEATYESGFVIDKFPISRPNLTFSTLTVSNMSPEDSSIYLCSYKGVNEKLFFGSGTQLSVL.

The gene calls are TRBV6-6 and TRBJ2-3; D ambiguous. The CDR3 spans 16 residues. V gave up 0 bases and J gave up 4 bases, with 14 bases separating them. Per the germline V gene, CDR1 is MNHNY and CDR2 is SVGAGI (reference sequence). This chain's CDR3 is CASSYSTVGSADTQYF. The CDR3 bases are TGTGCCAGCAGTTACTCCACGGTGGGGTCGGCAGATACGCAGTATTTT.

The chain couples TRBV30 to TRBJ2-2, with 16 bases aligning to TRBD2. Per germline, CDR1 GTSNPN and CDR2 SVGIG (reference sequence). V lost 5 bases, J lost 6 bases, and 6 bases stayed unmatched. The CDR3 extends over 16 amino acids. CDR3 in amino acids: CAWEPGTSGRAGELFF. The CDR3 bases are TGTGCCTGGGAGCCCGGGACTAGCGGGAGGGCCGGGGAGCTGTTTTTT. Complete variable domain (other parts from reference TRBV30 and TRBJ2-2): SQTIHQWPATLVQPVGSPLSLECTVEGTSNPNLYWYRQAAGRGLQLLFYSVGIGQISSEVPQNLSASRPQDRQFILSSKKLLLSDSGFYLCAWEPGTSGRAGELFFGEGSRLTVL.

In its sample, this clonotype was seen a few times. The rearrangement links TRBV7-3 to TRBJ2-1; 12 nucleotides align to TRBD2. The CDR3 totals 15 residues. Unmatched junction bases numbered 8, after V lost 5 bases and J lost 9 bases. Germline CDR1 SGHTA, CDR2 FQGTGA. CDR3 sequence reads: CASSPLAGGPSEQFF. CDR3 DNA sequence: TGTGCCAGCAGCCCGCTAGCGGGAGGGCCAAGTGAGCAGTTCTTC.

This sequence joins TRBV7-9 and TRBJ1-6; 10 bases agree with TRBD1. V shed 4 bases and J 11 bases; nucleotides not matched to a gene: 5. Germline assignment: CDR1 SEHNR and CDR2 FQNEAQ (reference sequence). The CDR3 length is 14 residues. The CDR3 nucleotides are TGTGCCAGCAGCTCGGGACAGGGGTTGGCACCCCTCCACTTT. Translating gives CASSSGQGLAPLHF.

The rearrangement uses TRBV30 and TRBJ1-5; 10 bases are shared with TRBD1. The germline gives CDR1 GTSNPN, CDR2 SVGIG (reference sequence). V was pared by 1 base and J by 1 base, with 7 bases of the junction left unmatched. This CDR3 has 17 amino acids. The CDR3 here is CAWSEGRTGGSNQPQHF. The CDR3 region has the DNA TGTGCCTGGAGTGAAGGGAGGACAGGGGGAAGCAATCAGCCCCAGCATTTT.

This clonotype was observed many times. The chain employs TRBV20-1 and TRBJ1-2; D is possibly TRBD1 (5 bases). CDR3 size: 13 residues. V was shortened by 6 bases and J by 8 bases, with 19 bases between the two germline ends. Germline CDR1 reads DFQATT; CDR2 reads SNEGSKA (reference sequence). CDR3 nucleotides: TGCAGTGCGCAGCCAGGGCGGGGCAGAGGCTACACCTTC. Translation gives CSAQPGRGRGYTF.

A few counts support this clonotype. The chain is built from TRBV5-4 and TRBJ2-7; TRBD1 aligns across 11 bases. V shed 1 base and J 2 bases; nucleotides not matched to a gene: 5. Per the germline V gene, CDR1 is SGHNT and CDR2 is YYREEE (reference sequence). The CDR3 is 16 residues long. The CDR3 DNA follows: TGTGCCAGCAGCTTGCGCCCGGGACAGGGGGCCTACGAGCAGTACTTC. It codes for CASSLRPGQGAYEQYF.

This clonotype occurred a few times. The chain joins TRBV12-3 or TRBV12-4 to TRBJ1-6; 7 bases agree with TRBD1. The CDR3 spans 14 residues. V gave up 3 bases and J gave up 8 bases; unmatched junction bases: 4. The CDR3 nucleotides read TGTGCCAGCAGTTTCGGGCAGGGGGATTCACCCCTCCACTTT. It is translated as CASSFGQGDSPLHF.

This sequence joins TRBV29-1 and TRBJ1-1, with TRBD1 identical over 9 bases. The CDR3 has 13 residues. With 4 bases clipped from V and 3 bases from J, the junction kept 3 bases outside the gene matches. CDR1 is SQVTM, CDR2 ANQGSEA, per germline. Written as DNA, the CDR3 is TGCAGCGTTGGGGACAGGGTATACACTGAAGCTTTCTTT. This sequence encodes CSVGDRVYTEAFF.

The chain has TRBV5-1 and TRBJ2-5; D may be TRBD2 (6 bases). The V gene lost 0 bases and the J gene lost 5 bases, with 14 bases spanning the gap. Germline CDR1 is SGHRS and CDR2 is YFSETQ. This CDR3 is 15 amino acids long. The CDR3 spells CASSLAASVGETQYF. The CDR3 region has the DNA TGCGCCAGCAGCTTGGCGGCTAGCGTCGGCGAGACCCAGTACTTC.